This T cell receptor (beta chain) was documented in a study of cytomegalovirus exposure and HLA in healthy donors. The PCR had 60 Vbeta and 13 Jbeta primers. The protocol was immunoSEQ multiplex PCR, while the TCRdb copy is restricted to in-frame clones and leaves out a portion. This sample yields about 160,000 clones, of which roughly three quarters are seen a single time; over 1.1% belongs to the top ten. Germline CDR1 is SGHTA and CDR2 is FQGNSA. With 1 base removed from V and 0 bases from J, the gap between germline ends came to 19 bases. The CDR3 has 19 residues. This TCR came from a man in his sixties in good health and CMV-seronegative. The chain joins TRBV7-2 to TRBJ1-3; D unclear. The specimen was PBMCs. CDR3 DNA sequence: TGTGCCAGCAGCTTAGTCTCAACTGCGGCGGGGTTCTCTGGAAACACCATATATTTT. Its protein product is CASSLVSTAAGFSGNTIYF.